Listed below are T cell receptor beta chains from one sample, sequenced in a study of blood T cell repertoires in COVID-19. Clones were read by immunoSEQ multiplex PCR, and TCRdb kept only the in-frame ones, dropping some. There are around 200,000 clones in the sample; less than 90% occur only once, and 2.2% lies in the top ten. Sequenced: peripheral blood. The source of these receptors is a woman in her forties or fifties with acute or convalescent COVID-19. Each CDR3 is given with its conserved first and last residue. D genes are given only for firm matches. Where a row states a size, it is once, few, many or the class of an expanded clone; other rows omit it.

clone_size	d_call	j_call	v_call	cdr3_aa	cdr3_nt
NA	TRBD1	TRBJ2-2	TRBV19	CASSTTGDTGELFF	TGTGCCAGTAGTACGACAGGGGACACCGGGGAGCTGTTTTTT
NA	TRBD1	TRBJ1-1	TRBV5-1	CASSSQGIGTEAFF	TGCGCCAGCAGTTCACAGGGGATCGGCACTGAAGCTTTCTTT
NA	TRBD1	TRBJ2-7	TRBV18	CASSPLGTGGSYEQYF	TGTGCCAGCTCACCACTTGGGACAGGGGGCTCCTACGAGCAGTACTTC
NA	TRBD1	TRBJ1-2	TRBV24-1	CATSEDGTGGGYTF	TGTGCCACCAGTGAGGATGGGACAGGGGGCGGCTACACCTTC
NA	NA	TRBJ1-4	TRBV7-2	CASSLQGTANEKLFF	TGTGCCAGCAGCTTACAGGGCACGGCTAATGAAAAACTGTTTTTT
NA	NA	TRBJ2-1	TRBV5-4	CASSLQGTLSNEQFF	TGTGCCAGCAGCCTACAGGGTACCCTCTCCAATGAGCAGTTCTTC
NA	TRBD1	TRBJ2-2	TRBV2	CASIGTGRTGELFF	TGTGCCAGCATCGGGACAGGCCGGACCGGGGAGCTGTTTTTT
NA	NA	TRBJ1-1	TRBV5-5	CASSLIQGVNEAFF	TGTGCCAGCAGCCTAATACAGGGAGTGAACGAAGCTTTCTTT
NA	NA	TRBJ1-5	TRBV5-1	CASPTGKEQPQHF	TGCGCCAGTCCTACAGGGAAGGAACAGCCCCAGCATTTT
NA	NA	TRBJ2-5	TRBV5-1	CASSPGATKETQYF	TGCGCCAGCAGCCCAGGGGCGACAAAGGAGACCCAGTACTTC
NA	NA	TRBJ1-4	TRBV5-1	CASSAVGGDGKLFF	TGCGCCAGCAGCGCCGTCGGAGGGGACGGAAAACTGTTTTTT
NA	TRBD2	TRBJ2-3	TRBV7-2	CASRPGLAGGPDTQYF	TGTGCCAGCAGACCGGGACTAGCGGGGGGCCCAGATACGCAGTATTTT
NA	TRBD2	TRBJ2-5	TRBV27	CASSGLAGGEETQYF	TGTGCCAGCAGTGGACTAGCGGGGGGGGAAGAGACCCAGTACTTC
NA	NA	TRBJ2-7	TRBV5-1	CASSRERVHEQYF	TGCGCCAGCAGCCGAGAACGGGTCCACGAGCAGTACTTC
NA	TRBD2	TRBJ2-3	TRBV18	CASSPGLASLLQYF	TGTGCCAGCTCACCGGGACTAGCGAGTCTTTTGCAGTATTTT
NA	NA	TRBJ2-7	TRBV29-1	CSVAQLAGDEQYF	TGCAGCGTAGCACAGCTGGCAGGGGACGAGCAGTACTTC
few	NA	TRBJ1-1	TRBV5-4	CASSLGQVNTEAFF	TGTGCCAGCAGCTTGGGACAGGTGAACACTGAAGCTTTCTTT
NA	TRBD2	TRBJ2-1	TRBV19	CASSPGTSGYNEQFF	TGTGCCAGTAGTCCCGGGACTAGCGGCTACAATGAGCAGTTCTTC
NA	TRBD2	TRBJ2-7	TRBV7-2	CASSLEDGGGSYEQYF	TGTGCCAGCAGCTTAGAGGACGGCGGGGGGTCCTACGAGCAGTACTTC
NA	TRBD2	TRBJ2-1	TRBV7-2	CASSLRPRTSVTYNEQFF	TGTGCCAGCAGCTTGAGGCCCAGGACTAGCGTCACCTACAATGAGCAGTTCTTC
NA	TRBD2	TRBJ2-1	TRBV10-3	CAISGPTSGRANNEQFF	TGTGCCATCAGTGGCCCAACTAGCGGGAGGGCGAACAATGAGCAGTTCTTC
NA	TRBD1	TRBJ2-2	TRBV5-1	CASSSGQGATGELFF	TGCGCCAGCAGCTCGGGACAGGGGGCGACCGGGGAGCTGTTTTTT
NA	TRBD2	TRBJ2-7	TRBV30	CAWSLAGGSYEQYF	TGTGCCTGGAGCCTAGCGGGAGGGTCCTACGAGCAGTACTTC
NA	NA	TRBJ1-5	TRBV6-5	CASGGIFRNQPQHF	TGTGCCAGCGGCGGCATCTTTAGGAATCAGCCCCAGCATTTT
NA	TRBD1	TRBJ2-6	TRBV5-1	CASTDRASGSGANVLTF	TGCGCCAGCACCGACAGGGCTAGTGGCTCTGGGGCCAACGTCCTGACTTTC